This T cell receptor (beta chain) was identified during a study of spatial heterogeneity in lung cancer. As for the study in general: Every unique TCR and UMI combination, on average, appeared more than ten times in raw reads.

Time point given: sample taken at primary tumor resection. Unsorted whole RNA of tumor, nontumor lung or frozen PBMC was sequenced. This clonotype was observed many times. TCRdb processed the 5' RACE reads anew with MiXCR; each CDR3 protein has one entry. The data contain about 40,000 distinct CDR3 sequences, less than 6.5% of them singletons. CDR3 length equals 14 residues. The V gene's germline CDR1 is WNHNN and CDR2 SYGVQD (reference sequence). V dropped 3 bases and J dropped 3 bases, with 12 bases sitting between them. This receptor was obtained from a female donor with early-stage non-small cell lung cancer. Specimen: PBMCs, collected at surgery. This rearrangement joins TRBV10-1 to TRBJ2-7; D is perhaps TRBD1 (5 bases). The CDR3 loop reads CASSDAQGVYEQYF. CDR3 DNA sequence: TGCGCCAGCAGTGATGCCCAGGGTGTCTACGAGCAGTACTTC.